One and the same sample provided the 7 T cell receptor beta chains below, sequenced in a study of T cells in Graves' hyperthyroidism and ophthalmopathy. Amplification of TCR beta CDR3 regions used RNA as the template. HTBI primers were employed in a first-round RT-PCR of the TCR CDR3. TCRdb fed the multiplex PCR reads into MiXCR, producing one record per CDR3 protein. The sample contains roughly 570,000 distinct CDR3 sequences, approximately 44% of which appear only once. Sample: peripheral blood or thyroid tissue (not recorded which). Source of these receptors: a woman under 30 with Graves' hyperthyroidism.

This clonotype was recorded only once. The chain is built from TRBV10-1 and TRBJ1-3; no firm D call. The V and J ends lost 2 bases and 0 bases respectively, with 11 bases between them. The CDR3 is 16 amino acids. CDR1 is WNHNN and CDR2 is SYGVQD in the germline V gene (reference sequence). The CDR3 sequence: CASSERPPSSGNTIYF. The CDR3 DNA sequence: TGCGCCAGCAGTGAGCGACCTCCAAGCTCTGGAAACACCATATATTTT.

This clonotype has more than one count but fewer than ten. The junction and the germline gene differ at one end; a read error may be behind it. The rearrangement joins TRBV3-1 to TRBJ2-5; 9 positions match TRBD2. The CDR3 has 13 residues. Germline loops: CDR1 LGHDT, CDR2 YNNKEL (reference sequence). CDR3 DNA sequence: TGCGCCAGCAGTTTTAGCGGGAGTGAGACCCAGTACTTC. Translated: CASSFSGSETQYF.

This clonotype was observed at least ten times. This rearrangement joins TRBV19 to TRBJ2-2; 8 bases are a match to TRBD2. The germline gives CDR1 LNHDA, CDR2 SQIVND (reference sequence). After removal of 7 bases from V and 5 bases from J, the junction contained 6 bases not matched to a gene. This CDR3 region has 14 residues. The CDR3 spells CASTLGGRTGELFF. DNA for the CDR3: TGTGCCAGTACTCTAGGCGGGAGGACCGGGGAGCTGTTTTTT.

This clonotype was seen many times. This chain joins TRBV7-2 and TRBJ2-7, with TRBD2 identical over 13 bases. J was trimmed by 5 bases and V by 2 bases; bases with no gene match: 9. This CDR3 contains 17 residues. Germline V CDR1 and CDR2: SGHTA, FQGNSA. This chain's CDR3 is CASSLTWTSGSPDEQYF. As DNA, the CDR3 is TGTGCCAGCAGCTTAACCTGGACTAGCGGGAGCCCGGACGAGCAGTACTTC.

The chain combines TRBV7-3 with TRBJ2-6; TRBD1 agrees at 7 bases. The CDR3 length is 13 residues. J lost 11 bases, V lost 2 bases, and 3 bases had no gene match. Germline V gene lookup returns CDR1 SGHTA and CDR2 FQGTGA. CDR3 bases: TGTGCCAGCAGCTTATCAGGGGGATACGTCCTGACTTTC. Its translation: CASSLSGGYVLTF.

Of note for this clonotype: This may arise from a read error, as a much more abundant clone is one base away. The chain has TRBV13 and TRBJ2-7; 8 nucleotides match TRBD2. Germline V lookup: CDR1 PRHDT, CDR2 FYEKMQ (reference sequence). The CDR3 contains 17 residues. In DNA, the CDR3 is TGTGCCAGCAGCTTCGCGGGGGGCACTCTTCCCGACTACGGGCAGTACTTC. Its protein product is CASSFAGGTLPDYGQYF.

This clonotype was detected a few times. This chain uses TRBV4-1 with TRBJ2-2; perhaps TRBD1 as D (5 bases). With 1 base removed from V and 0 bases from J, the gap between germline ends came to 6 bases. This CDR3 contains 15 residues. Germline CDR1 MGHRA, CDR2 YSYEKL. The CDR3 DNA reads TGCGCCAGCAGCCAAGGACAGTCGAACACCGGGGAGCTGTTTTTT. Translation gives CASSQGQSNTGELFF.